The 29 T cell receptor beta chains below all came from one sample that was sequenced in a study of shared clonotypes between healthy human individuals. Sequencing was performed with immunoSEQ multiplex PCR; in TCRdb, only in-frame clones are kept and a portion is missing. The top ten clones hold roughly 0.13% of a sample with more than 2 million clones, about 94% of them seen once. Sequenced sample: naive CD4+ T cells sorted from blood. Subset: CD45RA+ positively selected. The receptor set was obtained from a man between 18 and 29 years old in good health.

V is TRBV4-3 and J is TRBJ2-2, with D perhaps given as TRBD1 or TRBD2 (5 bases each). The CDR3 consists of 14 residues. Deletions cut 0 bases from V and 7 bases from J, with 9 bases between. Germline loops: CDR1 LGHNA, CDR2 YSLEER. The CDR3 DNA follows: TGCGCCAGCAGCCAAGAGGGACGGGGCGGGGAGCTGTTTTTT. Encoded protein: CASSQEGRGGELFF.

The chain employs TRBV7-9 and TRBJ2-7; TRBD2 matches at 10 bases. The CDR3 runs to 16 residues. V shed 4 bases, J shed 2 bases, and the junction held 8 bases outside the gene matches. The germline V gene encodes CDR1 SEHNR and CDR2 FQNEAQ (reference sequence). CDR3 nucleotides: TGTGCCAGCAGCTGGGCGTCTAGCGGGGGAACCTACGAGCAGTACTTC. Its translation is CASSWASSGGTYEQYF.

This chain connects TRBV10-1 to TRBJ2-7, with 14 bases that match TRBD2. The CDR3 is 19 residues long. In germline, CDR1 is WNHNN, CDR2 SYGVQD (reference sequence). J was trimmed by 0 bases and V by 2 bases; bases with no gene match: 9. CDR3 protein: CASSEEPGLAGGGSYEQYF. In nucleotides, the CDR3 is TGCGCCAGCAGTGAGGAGCCTGGACTAGCGGGGGGAGGCTCCTACGAGCAGTACTTC.

This clone has a single count. In DNA, the CDR3 is TGCGCCAGCAACCGTGACAGGACGACGAACACTGAAGCTTTCTTT. Amino acids: CASNRDRTTNTEAFF. This chain links TRBV5-1 with TRBJ1-1; a weak D match, TRBD1 (6 bases). The germline CDR1 and CDR2 sequences are SGHRS and YFSETQ. CDR3 size: 15 residues. V was pared by 6 bases and J by 1 base, with 16 bases between.

This sequence joins TRBV9 and TRBJ2-1, with unresolved D. V gave up 0 bases and J gave up 6 bases, with 10 bases separating them. Germline loops: CDR1 SGDLS, CDR2 YYNGEE. This CDR3 is built from 14 residues. CDR3 protein: CASSVATHPNEQFF. CDR3 nucleotide sequence: TGTGCCAGCAGCGTAGCTACACACCCCAATGAGCAGTTCTTC.

This clone was picked up one time. This chain uses TRBV4-1 with TRBJ2-1, with 7 bases lining up with TRBD2. This CDR3 comprises 17 residues. In germline, CDR1 is MGHRA, CDR2 YSYEKL. V shed 2 bases and J 3 bases; nucleotides not matched to a gene: 10. In nucleotides, the CDR3 is TGCGCCAGCAGCCAACAAATCCTAGCGGACTTCTACAATGAGCAGTTCTTC. The encoded protein is CASSQQILADFYNEQFF.

The CDR3 DNA reads as TGTGCCAGCAGCCCCGAGGATTGGTGGAGGGCCCAGTACTTC. It is translated as CASSPEDWWRAQYF. The V gene is TRBV7-2, the J gene TRBJ2-5; D may be TRBD2 (6 bases). Per germline, CDR1 SGHTA and CDR2 FQGNSA. V lost 5 bases to trimming and J lost 9 bases, with 19 bases between them. This CDR3 spans 14 amino acids.

The chain joins TRBV4-1 to TRBJ2-5; tentative D call: TRBD1 (5 bases). The CDR3 extends over 14 amino acids. Per the germline V gene, CDR1 is MGHRA and CDR2 is YSYEKL. Trimming left V 1 base short and J 1 base short, with 7 bases between. The CDR3 here is CASSQVRVQETQYF. CDR3 nucleotides: TGCGCCAGCAGCCAAGTCAGGGTCCAAGAGACCCAGTACTTC.

The CDR3 DNA reads TGTGCCAGCAGCCCCCGGGACAGAGACTATGGCTACACCTTC. Its protein is CASSPRDRDYGYTF. The V and J genes are TRBV11-2 and TRBJ1-2; 7 bases fit TRBD1. This CDR3 region has 14 residues. V dropped 5 bases and J dropped 3; count of bases not matched to a gene: 6. Germline CDR1 SGHAT, CDR2 FQNNGV. Full variable domain (remainder filled in from reference TRBV11-2 and TRBJ1-2): EAGVAQSPRYKIIEKRQSVAFWCNPISGHATLYWYQQILGQGPKLLIQFQNNGVVDDSQLPKDRFSAERLKGVDSTLKIQPAKLEDSAVYLCASSPRDRDYGYTFGSGTRLTVV.

This chain joins TRBV5-1 and TRBJ1-1; TRBD1 matches at 7 bases. CDR3 size: 14 residues. Looked up from germline, CDR1 is SGHRS and CDR2 is YFSETQ. V dropped 4 bases and J dropped 4; count of bases not matched to a gene: 7. CDR3 in amino acids: CASSHTGEGTEAFF. In DNA, the CDR3 is TGCGCCAGCAGCCATACAGGGGAAGGCACTGAAGCTTTCTTT.

The chain combines TRBV18 with TRBJ1-3, with D unresolved. The CDR3 length is 17 residues. The germline CDR1 and CDR2 sequences are KGHSH and LQKENI. V was clipped by 2 bases and J by 0 bases, with 14 bases between them. The CDR3 reads CASSPLGVRNSGNTIYF. In DNA, the CDR3 is TGTGCCAGCTCACCATTGGGAGTCAGGAACTCTGGAAACACCATATATTTT.

The chain is built from TRBV28 and TRBJ1-1; D is perhaps TRBD1 (5 bases). Germline loops: CDR1 MDHEN, CDR2 SYDVKM. The CDR3 covers 12 residues. Between the trimmed V and J ends, which lost 7 bases and 8 bases, there was a span of 14 bases. The CDR3 reads CASTTGIYEAFF. CDR3 DNA: TGTGCCAGCACAACAGGAATATACGAAGCTTTCTTT.

The chain employs TRBV28 and TRBJ1-4; weak D call: TRBD1 (6 bases). The CDR3 contains 14 residues. The V gene's germline CDR1 is MDHEN and CDR2 SYDVKM. V was cut by 6 bases and J by 5 bases, with 13 bases left in between. CDR3: CASRPTGTNEKLFF. CDR3 DNA: TGTGCCAGCAGGCCGACCGGGACAAATGAAAAACTGTTTTTT.

A remark on this clone: Other DNA sequences within the sample encode an identical CDR3. This chain links TRBV5-1 with TRBJ2-7; D is uncertain. The CDR3 spans 14 residues. CDR1 and CDR2 (germline): SGHRS, YFSETQ. The V gene lost 0 bases and the J gene lost 2 bases, with 9 bases spanning the gap. CDR3 sequence (DNA): TGCGCCAGCAGCTTGGATGGCAGAACCTACGAGCAGTACTTC. It translates to CASSLDGRTYEQYF.

The chain is built from TRBV5-1 and TRBJ2-3; 7 bases are a match to TRBD1. Germline V CDR1 and CDR2: SGHRS, YFSETQ. The V and J ends lost 6 bases and 2 bases, in that order; junction bases with no gene match: 9. The CDR3 contains 15 residues. The CDR3, as DNA: TGCGCCAGCACCCCCCAGGGGGAACCCACAGATACGCAGTATTTT. Its translation is CASTPQGEPTDTQYF.

In DNA, the CDR3 is TGTGCCAGTGGGACAGAAAAAAACATTCAGTACTTC. This encodes CASGTEKNIQYF. V gene TRBV2 combines with J gene TRBJ2-4; TRBD1 agrees at 7 bases. This CDR3 comprises 12 residues. V was pared by 9 bases and J by 4 bases, with 3 bases of the junction left unmatched. The germline V gene encodes CDR1 SNHLY and CDR2 FYNNEI.

The chain employs TRBV28 and TRBJ1-6; D remains ambiguous. The CDR3 runs 16 residues. V was pared by 3 bases and J by 5 bases, with 14 bases between. Germline V gene sequence: CDR1 MDHEN, CDR2 SYDVKM. DNA for the CDR3: TGTGCCAGCAGTTTTCCCCAGACGATCAATAATTCACCCCTCCACTTT. Translating gives CASSFPQTINNSPLHF.

The chain carries TRBV7-9 and TRBJ2-3; D perhaps matches TRBD2 (5 bases). V shed 3 bases and J shed 5 bases, with 12 bases lying between them. CDR1 SEHNR and CDR2 FQNEAQ come from the germline V gene (reference sequence). The CDR3 length is 14 residues. The CDR3 DNA sequence: TGTGCCAGCAGCTTTTCTCGTGCGGGAGATACGCAGTATTTT. Residues: CASSFSRAGDTQYF. The complete variable domain, with remaining parts taken from reference TRBV7-9 and TRBJ2-3, reads DTGVSQNPRHKITKRGQNVTFRCDPISEHNRLYWYRQTLGQGPEFLTYFQNEAQLEKSRLLSDRFSAERPKGSFSTLEIQRTEQGDSAMYLCASSFSRAGDTQYFGPGTRLTVL.

The rearrangement joins TRBV10-2 to TRBJ2-1, with 15 bases lining up with TRBD2. J was trimmed by 9 bases and V by 6 bases; bases with no gene match: 3. The germline CDR1 and CDR2 sequences are WSHSY and SAAADI. This CDR3 region has 14 residues. The CDR3 sequence: CASREGLAGGEQFF. The CDR3 DNA follows: TGCGCCAGCAGGGAGGGACTAGCGGGAGGTGAGCAGTTCTTC.

The V call is TRBV5-1, the J call TRBJ1-3; D is undetermined. The CDR3 contains 14 residues. The germline CDR1 and CDR2 sequences are SGHRS and YFSETQ. Trimming removed 0 bases from V and 2 bases from J, with 6 bases in between. CDR3 DNA: TGCGCCAGCAGCTTGGAACCCACTGGAAACACCATATATTTT. Protein: CASSLEPTGNTIYF.

This clone appeared once. V usage is TRBV10-1 and J usage is TRBJ2-1; D unclear. CDR1 is WNHNN and CDR2 is SYGVQD in the germline V gene (reference sequence). CDR3 length equals 14 residues. Trimming took off 3 bases at V and 6 bases at J, with 12 bases between the two ends. CDR3 nucleotide sequence: TGCGCCAGCAGTGACGGTTTCCACGGCAATGAGCAGTTCTTC. Translation: CASSDGFHGNEQFF.

The rearrangement uses TRBV2 and TRBJ2-7, with 8 positions matching TRBD1. The CDR3 runs to 14 residues. CDR1 SNHLY and CDR2 FYNNEI come from the germline V gene. J gave up 1 base and V 10 bases, and 9 bases lay outside the gene matches. CDR3 nucleotide sequence: TGTGCCACCCTAGGACAGGGCCAATCCTACGAGCAGTACTTC. Translated: CATLGQGQSYEQYF.

The rearrangement uses TRBV5-1 and TRBJ2-1, with 8 positions matching TRBD2. There are 16 residues in the CDR3. V dropped 1 base and J dropped 7; count of bases not matched to a gene: 10. Germline values: CDR1 SGHRS, CDR2 YFSETQ. CDR3 residues: CASSLPRREDINEQFF. CDR3 DNA sequence: TGCGCCAGCAGCTTGCCCCGGCGGGAGGATATAAATGAGCAGTTCTTC. The complete variable domain, with remaining parts taken from reference TRBV5-1 and TRBJ2-1, reads KAGVTQTPRYLIKTRGQQVTLSCSPISGHRSVSWYQQTPGQGLQFLFEYFSETQRNKGNFPGRFSGRQFSNSRSEMNVSTLELGDSALYLCASSLPRREDINEQFFGPGTRLTVL.

V usage is TRBV11-2 and J usage is TRBJ2-7, with a possible D match to TRBD1 (6 bases). CDR1 is SGHAT, CDR2 FQNNGV, per germline. This CDR3 is built from 13 residues. V lost 5 bases to trimming and J lost 4 bases, with 12 bases between them. As DNA, the CDR3 is TGTGCCAGCAGCCCACAGGGTTTGTACGAGCAGTACTTC. Translation gives CASSPQGLYEQYF.

The chain employs TRBV4-1 and TRBJ2-3; TRBD1 matches at 9 bases. Germline V gene lookup returns CDR1 MGHRA and CDR2 YSYEKL. V dropped 5 bases and J dropped 0; count of bases not matched to a gene: 6. The CDR3 is made up of 16 amino acids. In DNA form, the CDR3 reads TGCGCCAGCAGCAGCGCCGGGACAGGGAGCACAGATACGCAGTATTTT. This translates into CASSSAGTGSTDTQYF.

The rearrangement joins TRBV11-3 to TRBJ2-1; D not certain. CDR1 SGHNT and CDR2 YENEEA come from the germline V gene. Trimming shortened V by 3 bases and J by 7 bases, and 10 bases separated the two germline ends. This CDR3 region has 13 residues. The CDR3 nucleotides read TGTGCCAGCAGCTTTGGTGGTATTAATGAGCAGTTCTTC. It specifies CASSFGGINEQFF.

The chain has TRBV28 and TRBJ2-2, with D possibly TRBD2 on 6 matching bases. Germline V lookup: CDR1 MDHEN, CDR2 SYDVKM. Between the trimmed V and J ends, which lost 4 bases and 4 bases, there was a span of 16 bases. This CDR3 region has 16 residues. The CDR3 DNA reads as TGTGCCAGCAGTTCGGCATGGGTGGAGGGCACCGGGGAGCTGTTTTTT. Protein product: CASSSAWVEGTGELFF.

The rearrangement links TRBV10-1 to TRBJ2-2; possibly TRBD1 or TRBD2 for D (6 bases each). V was pared by 8 bases and J by 1 base, with 14 bases between. Germline lookup yields CDR1 WNHNN and CDR2 SYGVQD (reference sequence). The CDR3 has 15 amino acids. CDR3 amino acids: CASGFGGGNTGELFF. Here the CDR3 DNA reads TGCGCCAGCGGGTTTGGAGGGGGGAACACCGGGGAGCTGTTTTTT.

The chain couples TRBV19 to TRBJ1-2; 8 bases are shared with TRBD1. Germline values: CDR1 LNHDA, CDR2 SQIVND (reference sequence). The CDR3 has 15 amino acids. V lost 3 bases, J lost 6 bases, and 9 bases stayed unmatched. CDR3 protein: CASSITDREPHGYTF. DNA of the CDR3: TGTGCCAGTAGTATTACGGACAGGGAGCCTCATGGCTACACCTTC.